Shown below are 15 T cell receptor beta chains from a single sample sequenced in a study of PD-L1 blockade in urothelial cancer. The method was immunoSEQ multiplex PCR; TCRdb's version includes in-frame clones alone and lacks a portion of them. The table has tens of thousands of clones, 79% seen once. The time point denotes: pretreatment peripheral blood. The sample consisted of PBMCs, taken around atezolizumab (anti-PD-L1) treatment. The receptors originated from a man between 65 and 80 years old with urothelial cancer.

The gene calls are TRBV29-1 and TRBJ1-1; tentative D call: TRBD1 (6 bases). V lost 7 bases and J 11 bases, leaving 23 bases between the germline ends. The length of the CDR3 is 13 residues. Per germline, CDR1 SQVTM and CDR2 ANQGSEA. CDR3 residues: CSASPSTGQRAFF. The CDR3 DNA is TGCAGCGCATCACCGTCAACAGGGCAGCGGGCTTTCTTT.

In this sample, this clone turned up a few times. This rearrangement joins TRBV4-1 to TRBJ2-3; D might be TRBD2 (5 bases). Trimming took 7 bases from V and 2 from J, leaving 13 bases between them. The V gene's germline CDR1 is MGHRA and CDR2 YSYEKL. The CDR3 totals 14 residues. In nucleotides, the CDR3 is TGCGCCAGCAAGGACTGGGAATACACAGATACGCAGTATTTT. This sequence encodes CASKDWEYTDTQYF.

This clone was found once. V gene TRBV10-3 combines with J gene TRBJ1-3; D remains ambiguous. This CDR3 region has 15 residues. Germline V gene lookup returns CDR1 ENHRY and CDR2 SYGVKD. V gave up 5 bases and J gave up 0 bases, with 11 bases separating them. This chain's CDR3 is CAISNQASSGNTIYF. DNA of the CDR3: TGTGCCATCAGTAACCAGGCCAGCTCTGGAAACACCATATATTTT.

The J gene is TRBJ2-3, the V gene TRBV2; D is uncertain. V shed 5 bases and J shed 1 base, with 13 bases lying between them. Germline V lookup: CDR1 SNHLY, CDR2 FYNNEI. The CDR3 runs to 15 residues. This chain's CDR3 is CASSPYGGGTDTQYF. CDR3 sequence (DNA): TGTGCCAGCAGTCCCTACGGCGGTGGCACAGATACGCAGTATTTT. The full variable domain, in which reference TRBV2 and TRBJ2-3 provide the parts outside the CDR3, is EPEVTQTPSHQVTQMGQEVILRCVPISNHLYFYWYRQILGQKVEFLVSFYNNEISEKSEIFDDQFSVERPDGSNFTLKIRSTKLEDSAMYFCASSPYGGGTDTQYFGPGTRLTVL.

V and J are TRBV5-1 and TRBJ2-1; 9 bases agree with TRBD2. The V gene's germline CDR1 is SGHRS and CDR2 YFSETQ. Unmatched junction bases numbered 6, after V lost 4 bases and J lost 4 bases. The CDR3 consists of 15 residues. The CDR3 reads CASSPGAGGYNEQFF. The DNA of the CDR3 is TGCGCCAGCAGCCCGGGCGCGGGAGGGTACAATGAGCAGTTCTTC.

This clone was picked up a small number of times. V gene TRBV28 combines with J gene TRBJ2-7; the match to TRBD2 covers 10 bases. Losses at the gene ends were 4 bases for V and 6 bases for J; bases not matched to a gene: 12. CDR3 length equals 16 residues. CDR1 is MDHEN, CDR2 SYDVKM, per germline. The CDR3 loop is CASSSTEAGGPGEQYF. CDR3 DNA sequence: TGTGCCAGCAGTTCCACCGAAGCGGGAGGGCCAGGCGAGCAGTACTTC.

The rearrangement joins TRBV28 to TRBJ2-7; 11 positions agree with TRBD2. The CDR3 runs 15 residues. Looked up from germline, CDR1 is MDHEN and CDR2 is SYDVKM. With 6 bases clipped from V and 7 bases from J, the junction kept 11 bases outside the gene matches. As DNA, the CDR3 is TGTGCCAGCAGCGTATTAGCGGGAGGGCCGTGGGAGCAGTACTTC. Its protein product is CASSVLAGGPWEQYF.

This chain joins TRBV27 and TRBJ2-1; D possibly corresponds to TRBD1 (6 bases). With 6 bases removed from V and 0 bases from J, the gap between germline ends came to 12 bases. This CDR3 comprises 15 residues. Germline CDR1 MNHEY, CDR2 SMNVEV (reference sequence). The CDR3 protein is CASRDRFSSYNEQFF. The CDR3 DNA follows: TGTGCCAGCAGAGACAGGTTTTCCTCCTACAATGAGCAGTTCTTC.

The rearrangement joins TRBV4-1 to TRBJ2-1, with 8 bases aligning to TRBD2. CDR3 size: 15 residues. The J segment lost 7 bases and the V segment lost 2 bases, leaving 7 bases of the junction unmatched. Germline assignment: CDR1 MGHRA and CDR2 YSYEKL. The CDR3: CASSQRAGGVNEQFF. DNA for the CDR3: TGCGCCAGCAGCCAAAGGGCGGGAGGTGTGAATGAGCAGTTCTTC.

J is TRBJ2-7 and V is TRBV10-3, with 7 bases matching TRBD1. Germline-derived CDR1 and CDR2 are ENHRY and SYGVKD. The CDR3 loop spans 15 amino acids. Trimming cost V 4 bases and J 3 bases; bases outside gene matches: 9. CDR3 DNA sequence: TGTGCCATCAGTGGGGGACAGCCCACGGGCTACGAGCAGTACTTC. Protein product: CAISGGQPTGYEQYF.

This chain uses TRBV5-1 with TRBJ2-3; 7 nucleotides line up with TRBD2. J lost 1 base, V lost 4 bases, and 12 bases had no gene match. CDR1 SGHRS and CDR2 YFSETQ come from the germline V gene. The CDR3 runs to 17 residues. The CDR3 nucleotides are TGCGCCAGCAGCCGCCTCGAGAGCGGGATGGGCACAGATACGCAGTATTTT. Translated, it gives CASSRLESGMGTDTQYF.

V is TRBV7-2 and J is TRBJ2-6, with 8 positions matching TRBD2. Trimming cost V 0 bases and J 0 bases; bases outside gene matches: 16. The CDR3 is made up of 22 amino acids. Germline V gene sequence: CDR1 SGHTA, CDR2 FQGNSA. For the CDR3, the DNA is TGTGCCAGCAGCTTAGCCGGAGGGGCGGGAGGAATTATTCCCTCTGGGGCCAACGTCCTGACTTTC. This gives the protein CASSLAGGAGGIIPSGANVLTF.

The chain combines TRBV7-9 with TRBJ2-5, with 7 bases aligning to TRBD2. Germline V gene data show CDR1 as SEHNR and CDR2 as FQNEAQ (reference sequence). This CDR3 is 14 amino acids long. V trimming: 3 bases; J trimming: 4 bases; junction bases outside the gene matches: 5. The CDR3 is CASSLWEGRETQYF. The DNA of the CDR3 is TGTGCCAGCAGCTTGTGGGAGGGCAGAGAGACCCAGTACTTC.

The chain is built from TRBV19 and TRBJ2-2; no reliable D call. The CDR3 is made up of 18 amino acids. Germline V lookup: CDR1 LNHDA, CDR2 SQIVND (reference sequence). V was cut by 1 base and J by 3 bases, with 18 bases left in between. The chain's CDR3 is CASSIASKTFADTGELFF. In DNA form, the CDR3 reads TGTGCCAGTAGTATAGCCAGCAAAACCTTCGCGGACACCGGGGAGCTGTTTTTT. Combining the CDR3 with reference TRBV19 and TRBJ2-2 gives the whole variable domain DGGITQSPKYLFRKEGQNVTLSCEQNLNHDAMYWYRQDPGQGLRLIYYSQIVNDFQKGDIAEGYSVSREKKESFPLTVTSAQKNPTAFYLCASSIASKTFADTGELFFGEGSRLTVL.

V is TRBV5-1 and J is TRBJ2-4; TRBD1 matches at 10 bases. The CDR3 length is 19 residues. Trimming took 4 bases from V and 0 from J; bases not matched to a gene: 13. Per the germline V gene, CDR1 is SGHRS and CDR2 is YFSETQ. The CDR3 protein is CASSGAGTGALIAKNIQYF. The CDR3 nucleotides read TGCGCCAGCAGCGGAGCCGGGACAGGGGCCCTTATAGCCAAAAACATTCAGTACTTC.